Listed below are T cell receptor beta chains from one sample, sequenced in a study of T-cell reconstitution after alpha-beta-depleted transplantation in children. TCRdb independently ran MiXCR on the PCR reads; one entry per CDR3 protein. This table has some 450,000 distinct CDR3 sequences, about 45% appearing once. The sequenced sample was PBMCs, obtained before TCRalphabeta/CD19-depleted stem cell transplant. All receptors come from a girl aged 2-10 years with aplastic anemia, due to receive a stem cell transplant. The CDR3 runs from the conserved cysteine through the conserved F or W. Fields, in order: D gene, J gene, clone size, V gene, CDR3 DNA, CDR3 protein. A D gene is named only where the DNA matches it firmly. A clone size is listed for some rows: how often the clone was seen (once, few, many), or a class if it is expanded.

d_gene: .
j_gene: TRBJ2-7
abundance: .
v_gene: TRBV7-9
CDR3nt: TGTGCCAGCAGCTTTGCCGGGACCACATACGAGCAGTACTTC
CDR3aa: CASSFAGTTYEQYF

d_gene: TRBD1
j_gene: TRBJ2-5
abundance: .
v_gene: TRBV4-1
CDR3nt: TGCGCCAGCAGCCAAGTGACAGGGCGAAGGGAGACCCAGTACTTC
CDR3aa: CASSQVTGRRETQYF

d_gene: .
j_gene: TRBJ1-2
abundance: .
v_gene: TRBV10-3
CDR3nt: TGTGCCATCAGTGATCCGGGGGACTACCTTTATGGCTACACCTTC
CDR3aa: CAISDPGDYLYGYTF

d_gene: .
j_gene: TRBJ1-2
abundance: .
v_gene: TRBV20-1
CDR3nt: TGCAGTGCTGACGTAGGGAGCTATGGCTACACCTTC
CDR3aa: CSADVGSYGYTF

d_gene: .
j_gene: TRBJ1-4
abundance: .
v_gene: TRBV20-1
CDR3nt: TGCAGTGCTAGAATGGGGGGTGGGGGTGCAACTAATGAAAAACTGTTTTTT
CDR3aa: CSARMGGGGATNEKLFF

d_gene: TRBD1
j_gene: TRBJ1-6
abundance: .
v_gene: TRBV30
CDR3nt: TGTGCCTGGAGCCCGGACAGGGGCTCACCCCTCCACTTT
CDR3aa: CAWSPDRGSPLHF

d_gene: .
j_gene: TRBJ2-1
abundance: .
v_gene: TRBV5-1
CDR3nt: TGCGCCAGCAGCTTGTCTCTAGGCGACAATGAGCAGTTCTTC
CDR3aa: CASSLSLGDNEQFF

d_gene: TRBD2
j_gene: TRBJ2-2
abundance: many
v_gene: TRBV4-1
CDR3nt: TGCGCCAGCAGCAAAGGGGTAGCGGGAGTGTCGAGCACCGGGGAGCTGTTTTTT
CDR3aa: CASSKGVAGVSSTGELFF

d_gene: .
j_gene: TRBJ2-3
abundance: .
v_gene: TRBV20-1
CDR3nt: TGCAGCGCGCTCTGGGGAGGTGGGAGCACAGATACGCAGTATTTT
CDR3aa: CSALWGGGSTDTQYF

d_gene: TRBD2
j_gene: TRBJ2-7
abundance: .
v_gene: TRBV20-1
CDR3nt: TGCAGTGCTAGAGGGAGACTAGCGGGCTCCCCCTACGAGCAGTACTTC
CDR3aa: CSARGRLAGSPYEQYF

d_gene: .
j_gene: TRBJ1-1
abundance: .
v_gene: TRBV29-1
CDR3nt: TGCAGCGCCTGGCCTACCGAGAACACTGAAGCTTTCTTT
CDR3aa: CSAWPTENTEAFF

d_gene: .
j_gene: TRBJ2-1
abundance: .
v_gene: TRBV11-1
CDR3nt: TGTGCCAGCAGCGGCCAGAGCGGTAGCCAGCGGAATTACAATGAGCAGTTCTTC
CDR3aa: CASSGQSGSQRNYNEQFF

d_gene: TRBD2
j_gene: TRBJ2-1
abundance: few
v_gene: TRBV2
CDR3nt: TGTGCCAGCAGTGAAGGGGAGGGACTCATATACAATGAGCAGTTCTTC
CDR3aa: CASSEGEGLIYNEQFF

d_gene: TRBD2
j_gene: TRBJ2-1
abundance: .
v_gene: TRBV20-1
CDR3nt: TGCAGTGCTAGAGATCGTCTAGCGGGAGAATACAATGAGCAGTTCTTC
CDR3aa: CSARDRLAGEYNEQFF

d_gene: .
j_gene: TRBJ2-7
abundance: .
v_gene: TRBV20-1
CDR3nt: TGCAGTGCTAGTGAACGGAAGACGGGCGAGCAGTACTTC
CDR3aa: CSASERKTGEQYF

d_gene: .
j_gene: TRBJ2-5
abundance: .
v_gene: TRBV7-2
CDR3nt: TGTGCCAGCAGCTCCTACGGGCGGGTGGGTGGAGAGACCCAGTACTTC
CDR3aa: CASSSYGRVGGETQYF

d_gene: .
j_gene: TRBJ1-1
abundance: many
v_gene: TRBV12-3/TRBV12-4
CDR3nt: TGTGCCAGCAGTGCGCAAGACGTCATGAACACTGAAGCTTTCTTT
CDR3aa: CASSAQDVMNTEAFF

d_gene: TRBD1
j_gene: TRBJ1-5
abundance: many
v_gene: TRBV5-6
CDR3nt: TGTGCCAGCAGCTTTGGACAGGGCAGAGGTGGTCAGCCCCAGCATTTT
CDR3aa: CASSFGQGRGGQPQHF

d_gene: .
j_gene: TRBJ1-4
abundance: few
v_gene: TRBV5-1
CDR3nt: TGCGCCAGCAGCTTGGCTGGGAGTAATGAAAAACTGTTTTTT
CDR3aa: CASSLAGSNEKLFF

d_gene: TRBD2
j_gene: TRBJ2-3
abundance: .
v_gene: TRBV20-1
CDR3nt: TGCAGTGCTAGACCTGATTCGGGACTAGCGGGATACACAGATACGCAGTATTTT
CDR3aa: CSARPDSGLAGYTDTQYF

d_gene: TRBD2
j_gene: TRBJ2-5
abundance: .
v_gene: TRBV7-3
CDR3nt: TGTGCCAGCAGCCGAGCGGGGGGAGGGGAGACCCAGTACTTC
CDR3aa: CASSRAGGGETQYF

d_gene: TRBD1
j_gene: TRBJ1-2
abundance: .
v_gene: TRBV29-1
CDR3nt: TGCAGCGCTTCAGGGGGCCGCTATGGCTACACCTTC
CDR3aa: CSASGGRYGYTF

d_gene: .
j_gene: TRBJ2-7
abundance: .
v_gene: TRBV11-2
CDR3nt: TGTGCCAGCAGCTTAACGGGAGTCGGGTACGAGCAGTACTTC
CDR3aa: CASSLTGVGYEQYF

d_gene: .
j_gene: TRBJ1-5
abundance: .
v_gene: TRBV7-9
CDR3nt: TGTGCCAGCAGCTTAGCGGGGTTCAATCAGCCCCAGCATTTT
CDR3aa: CASSLAGFNQPQHF

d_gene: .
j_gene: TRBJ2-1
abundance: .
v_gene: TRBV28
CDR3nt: TGTGCCAGCAGTTTATTTATCGGGGTGGGCCAGCAGGAGCAGTTCTTC
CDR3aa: CASSLFIGVGQQEQFF

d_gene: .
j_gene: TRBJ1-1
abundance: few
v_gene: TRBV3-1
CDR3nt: TGTGCCAGCAGCCAGTGGGGGGGGAATCGTGGCACTGAAGCTTTCTTT
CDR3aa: CASSQWGGNRGTEAFF

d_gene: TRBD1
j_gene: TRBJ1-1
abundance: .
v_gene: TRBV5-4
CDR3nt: TGTGCCAGCGGCCGGGACAGAAAGAACACTGAAGCTTTCTTT
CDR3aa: CASGRDRKNTEAFF

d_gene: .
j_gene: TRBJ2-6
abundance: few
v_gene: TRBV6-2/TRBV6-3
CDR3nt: TGTGCCAGCAGTTACGTTGGGGGATCTGGGGCCAACGTCCTGACTTTC
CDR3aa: CASSYVGGSGANVLTF

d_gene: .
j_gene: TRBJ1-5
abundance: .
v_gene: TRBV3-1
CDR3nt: TGTGCCAGCAGCCAAGCAGGGTTCGGTCAGCCCCAGCATTTT
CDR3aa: CASSQAGFGQPQHF

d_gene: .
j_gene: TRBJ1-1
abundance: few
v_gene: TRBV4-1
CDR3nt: TGCGCCAGCAGCCAAAGGTCACCGGGAGACACTGAAGCTTTCTTT
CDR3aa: CASSQRSPGDTEAFF

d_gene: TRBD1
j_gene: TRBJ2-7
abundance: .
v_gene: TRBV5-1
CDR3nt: TGCGCCAGCAGCGCTTCACCCGGGACAGTCATCTACGAGCAGTACTTC
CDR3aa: CASSASPGTVIYEQYF

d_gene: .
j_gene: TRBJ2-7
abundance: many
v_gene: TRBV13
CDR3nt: TGTGCCAGCAGCTTACGGTCCCAGAACGAGCAGTACTTC
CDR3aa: CASSLRSQNEQYF

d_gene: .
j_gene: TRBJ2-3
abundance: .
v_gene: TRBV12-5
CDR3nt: TGTGCTAGTGGTTTAGGACTACCCTCGGGATTGACGCAGTATTTT
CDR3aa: CASGLGLPSGLTQYF

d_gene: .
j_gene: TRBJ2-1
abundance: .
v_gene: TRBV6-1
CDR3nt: TGTGCCGCCGGGGAGAGATTTAGCAATGAGCAGTTCTTC
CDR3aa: CAAGERFSNEQFF

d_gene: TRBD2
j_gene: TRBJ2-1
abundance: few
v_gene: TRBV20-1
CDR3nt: TGCACCACCATGGGGACTAGCGGATACAATGAGCAGTTCTTC
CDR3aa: CTTMGTSGYNEQFF

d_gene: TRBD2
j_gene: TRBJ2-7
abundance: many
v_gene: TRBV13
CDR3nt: TGTGCCAGCAGCAGGGGACTATTTAGCGAGCAGTACTTC
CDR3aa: CASSRGLFSEQYF

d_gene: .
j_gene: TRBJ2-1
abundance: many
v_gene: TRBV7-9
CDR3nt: TGTGCCAGCAGCTCGAGCGAGGGCTCCTACAATGAGCAGTTCTTC
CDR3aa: CASSSSEGSYNEQFF

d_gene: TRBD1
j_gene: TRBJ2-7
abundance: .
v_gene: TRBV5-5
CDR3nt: TGTGCCAGCAGCTCCAACCCGGGGACAGGGAACCCCTACGAGCAGTACTTC
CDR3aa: CASSSNPGTGNPYEQYF

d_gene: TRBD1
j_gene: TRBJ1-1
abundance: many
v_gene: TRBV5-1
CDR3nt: TGCGCCAGCAGCTTACGACAGGGGGGGGCGAACACTGAAGCTTTCTTT
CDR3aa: CASSLRQGGANTEAFF

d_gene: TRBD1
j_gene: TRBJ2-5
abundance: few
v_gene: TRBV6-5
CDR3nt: TGTGCCAGCAGTTACTCTACACCGGGACAGGGAGGTTTGGAGACCCAGTACTTC
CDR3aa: CASSYSTPGQGGLETQYF

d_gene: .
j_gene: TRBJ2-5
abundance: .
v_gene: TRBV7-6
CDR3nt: TGTGCCAGCAGCTTGAGCAACAGGGCGTCCCAGTACTTC
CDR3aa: CASSLSNRASQYF

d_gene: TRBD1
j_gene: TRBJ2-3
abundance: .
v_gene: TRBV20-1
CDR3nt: TGCAGTGCTCCCGGACAGGGACGCGATACGCAGTATTTT
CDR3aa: CSAPGQGRDTQYF

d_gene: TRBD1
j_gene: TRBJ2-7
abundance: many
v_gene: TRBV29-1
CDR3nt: TGCAGCGTTGCCCGGATCTGGCGACAGGGGGCCTACGAGCAGTACTTC
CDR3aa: CSVARIWRQGAYEQYF

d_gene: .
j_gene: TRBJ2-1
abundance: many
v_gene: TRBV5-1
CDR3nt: TGCGCCAGCAGCTTGATTGACTCCTACAATGAGCAGTTCTTC
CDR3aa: CASSLIDSYNEQFF

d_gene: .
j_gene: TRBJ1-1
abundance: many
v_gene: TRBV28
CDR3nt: TGTGCCAGCAGTCCCGGTGGGGGCCTCACTGAAGCTTTCTTT
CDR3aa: CASSPGGGLTEAFF

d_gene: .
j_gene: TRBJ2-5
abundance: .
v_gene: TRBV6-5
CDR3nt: TGTGCCAGCAGTTACTCCCAGAAAGAGACCCAGTACTTC
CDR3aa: CASSYSQKETQYF

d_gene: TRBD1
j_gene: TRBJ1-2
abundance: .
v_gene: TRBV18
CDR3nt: TGTGCCAGCTCACCAGGGCAGGGGGTCGCATATGGCGACACCTTC
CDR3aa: CASSPGQGVAYGDTF

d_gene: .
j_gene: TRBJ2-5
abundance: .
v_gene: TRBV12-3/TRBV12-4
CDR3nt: TGTGCCAGCAGCCTGGGCAGCCACCAAGAGACCCAGTACTTC
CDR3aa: CASSLGSHQETQYF

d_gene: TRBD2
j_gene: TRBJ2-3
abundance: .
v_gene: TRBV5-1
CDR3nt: TGCGCCAGCAGCTGGGACTATTCAGATACGCAGTATTTT
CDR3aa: CASSWDYSDTQYF

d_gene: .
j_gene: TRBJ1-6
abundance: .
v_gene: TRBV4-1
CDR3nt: TGCGCCAGCAGCCCCAGCGGCAGGGCCAATTCACCCCTCCACTTT
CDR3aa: CASSPSGRANSPLHF

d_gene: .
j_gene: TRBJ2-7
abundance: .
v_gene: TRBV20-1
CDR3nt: TGCAGTGCTAAGTGGATAGAGCGGTTCCCGTCCTACGAGCAGTACTTC
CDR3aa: CSAKWIERFPSYEQYF